The next 4 T cell receptor beta chains were all read from a single sample in a study of beta chain features in type 1 diabetes. TCRB transcripts that were expressed got sequenced, as all of the isolated RNA had been reverse transcribed. The repertoire was sequenced with immunoSEQ multiplex PCR; TCRdb's copy has only in-frame clones and lacks some. The sample records some 270,000 clones, about 7.8% being singletons. Specimen: central memory CD4+ T cells from blood. These receptors all stem from a woman younger than 35 in good health.

This clone was seen a handful of times. The chain recombines TRBV11-2 with TRBJ1-3; D gene ambiguous. CDR3 size: 13 residues. The germline V and J ends were trimmed by 7 bases and 0 bases, with 7 bases remaining between them. The germline V gene has CDR1 SGHAT and CDR2 FQNNGV. In DNA form, the CDR3 reads TGTGCCAGCACCCTGAGCTCTGGAAACACCATATATTTT. This gives the protein CASTLSSGNTIYF.

This clone was detected a few times. In the same sample, other DNA sequences code for this CDR3. The genes are TRBV2 and TRBJ2-5; TRBD2 agrees at 7 bases. The length of the CDR3 is 14 residues. V trimming: 6 bases; J trimming: 0 bases; junction bases outside the gene matches: 4. The V gene's germline CDR1 is SNHLY and CDR2 FYNNEI. Written as DNA, the CDR3 is TGTGCCAGCAGCTTCCGGGGGGACCAAGAGACCCAGTACTTC. Protein: CASSFRGDQETQYF. The full variable domain, its missing parts supplied by reference TRBV2 and TRBJ2-5, is EPEVTQTPSHQVTQMGQEVILRCVPISNHLYFYWYRQILGQKVEFLVSFYNNEISEKSEIFDDQFSVERPDGSNFTLKIRSTKLEDSAMYFCASSFRGDQETQYFGPGTRLLVL.

The chain has TRBV10-3 and TRBJ2-3; TRBD2 matches 10 bases. CDR1 and CDR2 from the germline V gene are ENHRY and SYGVKD. This CDR3 has 15 residues. The V segment lost 4 bases and the J segment 6 bases; nucleotides outside the gene matches: 7. The CDR3 sequence: CAISALAGISDTQYF. The CDR3 region has the DNA TGTGCCATCAGTGCACTAGCGGGGATCTCTGATACGCAGTATTTT.

This clone was seen a few times. This sequence joins TRBV7-2 and TRBJ2-7; no firm D call. Germline lookup yields CDR1 SGHTA and CDR2 FQGNSA. The CDR3 loop spans 14 amino acids. Trimming shortened V by 4 bases and J by 0 bases, and 10 bases separated the two germline ends. This chain's CDR3 is CASSSSISSYEQYV. CDR3 nucleotide sequence: TGTGCCAGCAGCTCAAGTATAAGCTCCTACGAGCAGTACGTC.